The rows below give T cell receptor beta chains drawn from one sample of a study of spatial heterogeneity in lung cancer. TCRdb fed the 5' RACE reads into MiXCR, producing one record per CDR3 protein. This sample has around 10,000 distinct CDR3 sequences, with 3.5% to 5% found just once. This specimen consisted of normal lung tissue next to the tumor, obtained at surgery. The receptors were sampled from a male donor with early-stage non-small cell lung cancer. Each CDR3 is given with its conserved first and last residue. A D gene is named only where the DNA matches it firmly. Clone size is given for some rows only: seen once, a few or many times, or a class if the clone is expanded.

abundance	v_gene	j_gene	d_gene	CDR3aa	CDR3nt
.	TRBV14	TRBJ1-6	.	CASSPPDIRTLHF	TGTGCCAGCAGTCCACCCGACATCAGGACCCTCCACTTT
medium-sized	TRBV11-2	TRBJ1-2	.	CASRHRDGPNYGYTF	TGTGCCAGCAGGCACCGGGACGGTCCTAACTATGGCTACACCTTC
many	TRBV9	TRBJ2-3	TRBD2	CASSPRGGGEADTQYF	TGTGCCAGCAGCCCCCGGGGGGGGGGCGAGGCAGATACGCAGTATTTT
medium-sized	TRBV24-1	TRBJ1-5	TRBD1	CATSPSTGSNQPQHF	TGTGCCACCAGTCCCTCGACAGGGAGCAATCAGCCCCAGCATTTT
many	TRBV20-1	TRBJ2-1	TRBD2	CSASIASPGLGGEQFF	TGCAGTGCTAGTATTGCCTCCCCGGGACTAGGGGGTGAGCAGTTCTTC
many	TRBV29-1	TRBJ2-1	TRBD1	CSVTTGAAYNEQFF	TGCAGCGTTACGACAGGGGCGGCCTACAATGAGCAGTTCTTC
medium-sized	TRBV10-1	TRBJ2-3	TRBD2	CASSKRERGTDTQYF	TGCGCCAGCAGTAAGCGGGAGCGGGGTACAGATACGCAGTATTTT
medium-sized	TRBV6-5	TRBJ1-5	.	CASSEISGNQPQHF	TGTGCCAGCAGCGAGATTAGTGGCAATCAGCCCCAGCATTTT
many	TRBV5-1	TRBJ2-3	TRBD2	CASSKASGRGDTQYF	TGCGCCAGCAGTAAGGCTAGCGGAAGGGGAGATACGCAGTATTTT
many	TRBV30	TRBJ1-1	.	CAWTPVSTEAFF	TGTGCCTGGACCCCTGTGAGCACTGAAGCTTTCTTT
few	TRBV27	TRBJ2-6	TRBD1	CASSLRGQGSSSGANVLTF	TGTGCCAGCAGTTTACGGGGACAGGGATCAAGCTCTGGGGCCAACGTCCTGACTTTC
medium-sized	TRBV11-2	TRBJ2-3	TRBD2	CASSLSYSGRARDTQYF	TGTGCCAGCAGCTTGAGCTATAGCGGGAGGGCTCGAGATACGCAGTATTTT
medium-sized	TRBV20-1	TRBJ2-7	.	CSARFPGGLDEQYF	TGCAGTGCTAGATTTCCGGGGGGCCTGGACGAGCAGTACTTC
many	TRBV2	TRBJ2-1	.	CASTPKGYGEQFF	TGTGCCAGCACCCCGAAGGGGTACGGTGAGCAGTTCTTC
many	TRBV7-8	TRBJ1-1	.	CASSLTYVSYTEAFF	TGTGCCAGCAGCCTGACATACGTCTCTTACACTGAAGCTTTCTTT
many	TRBV4-1	TRBJ2-4	TRBD1	CASSPEGQGYGIQYF	TGCGCCAGCAGCCCAGAAGGACAGGGGTATGGCATTCAGTACTTC